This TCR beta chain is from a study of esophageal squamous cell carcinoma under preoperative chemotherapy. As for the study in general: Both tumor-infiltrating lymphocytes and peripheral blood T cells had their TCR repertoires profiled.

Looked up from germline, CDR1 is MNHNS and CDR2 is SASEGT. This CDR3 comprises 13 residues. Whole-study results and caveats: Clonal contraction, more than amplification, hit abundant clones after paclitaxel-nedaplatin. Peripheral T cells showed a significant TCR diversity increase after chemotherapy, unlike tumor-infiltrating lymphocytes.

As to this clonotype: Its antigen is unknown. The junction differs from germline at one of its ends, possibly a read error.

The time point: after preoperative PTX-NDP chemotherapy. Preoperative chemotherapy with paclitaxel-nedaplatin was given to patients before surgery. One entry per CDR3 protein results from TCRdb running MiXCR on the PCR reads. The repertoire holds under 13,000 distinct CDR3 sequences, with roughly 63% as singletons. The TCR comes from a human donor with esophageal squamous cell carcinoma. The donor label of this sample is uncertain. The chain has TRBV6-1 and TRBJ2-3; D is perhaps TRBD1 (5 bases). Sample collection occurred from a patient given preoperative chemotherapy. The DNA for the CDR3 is TGTGCCAGGAGTGAAGGGGCCAAAGATACGCAGTATTTT. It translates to CARSEGAKDTQYF.